This record looks at one TCR beta chain sequence and its context. Antigen: not known. V was pared by 2 bases and J by 2 bases, with 19 bases between. This CDR3 is built from 17 residues. Germline V gene lookup returns CDR1 MNHNS and CDR2 SASEGT. 13 Jbeta primers and 60 Vbeta primers were used for the PCR. Only in-frame clones appear in the TCRdb table, and some are missing; sequencing was by immunoSEQ multiplex PCR. Of 150,000 to 200,000 clones listed, less than 80% are singletons. This sample was taken from a study of cytomegalovirus exposure and HLA in healthy donors. Whole-study results and caveats: Sequences of the TCR beta chain were said to predict the HLA-A and HLA-B alleles of most subjects accurately.

This receptor was taken from a woman in her twenties or thirties in good health and CMV-seropositive. This chain uses TRBV6-1 with TRBJ2-7, with D perhaps TRBD1 (7 bases). The sample comprised PBMCs. The CDR3 region is CASSEFRGGTATYEQYF. The DNA of the CDR3 is TGTGCCAGCAGTGAATTTCGTGGCGGGACAGCCACCTACGAGCAGTACTTC.